Sequencing of this T cell receptor beta chain was carried out in a study of cytomegalovirus exposure and HLA in healthy donors. Study-wide points: Altogether, 150 or so TCR beta chains were recorded as cytomegalovirus-associated.

Sequenced by immunoSEQ multiplex PCR; TCRdb stores in-frame clones only, minus some. The data hold 300,000 or so clones, with around 90% observed a single time. Turning to this clone: Its matching antigen is unknown.

The donors were members of the validation cohort comprising approximately 110 subjects, separate from the roughly 730-subject first cohort. The germline V gene has CDR1 SGHAT and CDR2 FQNNGV. V was clipped by 5 bases and J by 4 bases; unmatched bases: 4. The CDR3 has 13 residues. The sequence was obtained from a man aged 25-45 years in good health and CMV-seronegative. The sequenced sample was PBMCs. The chain links TRBV11-2 to TRBJ1-1; TRBD1 agrees at 7 bases. CDR3 nucleotides: TGTGCCAGCAGCGTGGGACAGAGCACTGAAGCTTTCTTT. It translates to CASSVGQSTEAFF.